This T cell receptor (beta chain) was identified in a study of OX40 agonist ivuxolimab in advanced cancers. Study-level information: A male proportion of under 90% was recorded, with mean age around 62 years and range roughly 20 to 90. It was permissible to have had prior anti-PD-1, anti-PD-L1 or anti-CTLA-4 therapy, and approximately 38% had some.

Of note for this clone: As yet, its antigen is unknown.

Study results and caveats: Relative to CD4+ cells, CD8+ T cells on average had more expanded clones.

The repertoire was sequenced with immunoSEQ multiplex PCR; TCRdb's copy has only in-frame clones and lacks some. The table includes nearly 110,000 clones, 90% detected once. This clonotype was sampled from an adult with an advanced solid tumor such as melanoma, head and neck, liver or kidney cancer. The sample consisted of CD4+ or CD8+ T cells sorted from blood, taken in a trial of the OX40 agonist ivuxolimab.

CDR3 coding DNA: TGTGCCAGCAGCGTAGCTAAGAATCCTCAGGGTGGAAACACCATATATTTT. Encoded protein: CASSVAKNPQGGNTIYF. The V call is TRBV9, the J call TRBJ1-3; possibly TRBD1 for D (5 bases). This CDR3 is 17 amino acids long. V dropped 0 bases and J dropped 3 bases, with 16 bases sitting between them. From germline, CDR1 is SGDLS and CDR2 YYNGEE.